Each of the 15 T cell receptor beta chains below was sequenced from the same sample in a study of PD-1 blockade in classical Hodgkin lymphoma. Sequencing was performed with immunoSEQ multiplex PCR; in TCRdb, only in-frame clones are kept and a portion is missing. The sample holds about 50,000 clones; about three quarters are singletons and the top ten take 8% to 13%. Brentuximab vedotin exposure varied among the patients, all of whom had relapsed after autologous stem cell transplantation. Sequencing was performed on peripheral blood mononuclear cells (PBMCs), taken at baseline. The receptors here all came from a human donor with classical Hodgkin lymphoma.

V is TRBV19 and J is TRBJ1-6; the D is unclear. V was pared by 9 bases and J by 0 bases, with 12 bases between. The CDR3 is 15 residues long. Germline V gene data show CDR1 as LNHDA and CDR2 as SQIVND (reference sequence). The CDR3 spells CASTTSGSYNSPLHF. In nucleotides, the CDR3 is TGTGCCAGCACAACATCGGGCTCCTATAATTCACCCCTCCACTTT.

J is TRBJ1-3 and V is TRBV18, with D maybe TRBD1 (5 bases). Germline V gives CDR1 KGHSH, CDR2 LQKENI. This CDR3 has 13 residues. V lost 6 bases to trimming and J lost 0 bases, with 6 bases between them. CDR3 residues: CASSTGSGNTIYF. The CDR3 DNA is TGTGCCAGCTCTACAGGCTCTGGAAACACCATATATTTT.

The chain links TRBV15 to TRBJ2-7, with a tentative D call TRBD2 (6 bases). Germline V gene data show CDR1 as LNHNV and CDR2 as YYDKDF (reference sequence). V was trimmed by 1 base and J by 7 bases, leaving 14 bases between them. This CDR3 is built from 14 residues. The CDR3 DNA is TGTGCCACCAGCAGAGTCGGGGGAGTGGGTGAGCAGTACTTC. Translating it yields CATSRVGGVGEQYF.

This chain connects TRBV7-8 to TRBJ2-7; D may be TRBD1 (5 bases). The germline CDR1 and CDR2 sequences are SGHVS and FQNEAQ. There are 13 residues in the CDR3. V shed 6 bases and J shed 3 bases, with 12 bases lying between them. The CDR3 here is CASRDRRGYEQYF. CDR3 DNA sequence: TGTGCCAGCAGGGACCGAAGGGGCTACGAGCAGTACTTC. The full variable domain, completed using reference TRBV7-8 and TRBJ2-7, is GAGVSQSPRYKVAKRGQDVALRCDPISGHVSLFWYQQALGQGPEFLTYFQNEAQLDKSGLPSDRFFAERPEGSVSTLKIQRTQQEDSAVYLCASRDRRGYEQYFGPGTRLTVT.

The rearrangement joins TRBV5-3 to TRBJ2-5; perhaps TRBD1 as D (6 bases). TRBV5-3 carries the ORF label, with uncertain function. This CDR3 has 14 residues. With 7 bases removed from V and 4 bases from J, the gap between germline ends came to 17 bases. Written as DNA, the CDR3 is TGTGCCAGAGAGGAAGGGACACTCACAGAGACCCAGTACTTC. This encodes CAREEGTLTETQYF.

The chain couples TRBV6-1 to TRBJ2-3, with TRBD2 matching 14 bases. This CDR3 is 14 amino acids long. With V trimmed by 5 bases and J by 8 bases, 3 bases remained unmatched. CDR1 is MNHNS, CDR2 SASEGT, per germline. Written as DNA, the CDR3 is TGTGCCAGCAGTCCCGGGACTAGCGGGGGTACGCAGTATTTT. Translating gives CASSPGTSGGTQYF.

J is TRBJ2-5 and V is TRBV25-1, with a possible D match to TRBD2 (5 bases). From germline, CDR1 is MGHDK and CDR2 SYGVNS. Trimming removed 3 bases at V and 6 bases at J, with 11 bases between. This CDR3 is built from 13 residues. CDR3 nucleotides: TGTGCCAGCAGTGAGTGGGAGAAGAAGACCCAGTACTTC. It yields the protein CASSEWEKKTQYF.

The V and J genes are TRBV6-1 and TRBJ1-3; D is possibly TRBD1 (5 bases). The germline V gene has CDR1 MNHNS and CDR2 SASEGT. Trimming removed 7 bases at V and 3 bases at J, with 16 bases between. The CDR3 has 15 amino acids. The CDR3 coding sequence is TGTGCCAGCACCCCAGTGGTAGGGGTTGGAAACACCATATATTTT. Amino acid sequence: CASTPVVGVGNTIYF.

The chain recombines TRBV10-3 with TRBJ2-1; 9 bases align to TRBD2. This CDR3 spans 15 amino acids. Germline CDR1 is ENHRY and CDR2 is SYGVKD. J lost 7 bases, V lost 4 bases, and 8 bases had no gene match. CDR3 nucleotides: TGTGCCATCAGTGCTGGCGGGAGGGCAGGAAATGAGCAGTTCTTC. Translation gives CAISAGGRAGNEQFF.

The chain carries TRBV2 and TRBJ1-1; D call uncertain. Between the trimmed V and J ends, which lost 5 bases and 3 bases, there was a span of 7 bases. CDR3 length: 12 amino acids. From germline, CDR1 is SNHLY and CDR2 FYNNEI. CDR3 DNA: TGTGCCAGCAGTTCTGGGGACACTGAAGCTTTCTTT. Residues: CASSSGDTEAFF.

This clone occurred once. The chain links TRBV30 to TRBJ1-4; D is unclear. The V end lost 4 bases, the J end lost 10 bases, and 16 bases lay between the germline ends. The CDR3 loop spans 13 amino acids. Germline V gives CDR1 GTSNPN, CDR2 SVGIG (reference sequence). Here the CDR3 reads CAWKGERQGKLFF. The CDR3 nucleotides are TGTGCCTGGAAGGGAGAAAGGCAAGGAAAACTGTTTTTT.

The chain recombines TRBV6-6 with TRBJ1-2, with D hard to call. Trimming shortened V by 2 bases and J by 0 bases, and 4 bases separated the two germline ends. This CDR3 spans 13 amino acids. Germline V lookup: CDR1 MNHNY, CDR2 SVGAGI (reference sequence). CDR3 in amino acids: CASSYRTNYGYTF. DNA of the CDR3: TGTGCCAGCAGTTACCGGACTAACTATGGCTACACCTTC.

This sequence joins TRBV2 and TRBJ2-1; TRBD2 matches at 10 bases. In germline, CDR1 is SNHLY, CDR2 FYNNEI. The V gene end was trimmed by 6 bases and the J gene end by 8 bases; junction bases not matched to a gene: 7. CDR3 length equals 14 residues. In DNA form, the CDR3 reads TGTGCCAGCAGATCCGGGACTAGCGCGTATGAGCAGTTCTTC. This translates into CASRSGTSAYEQFF.

This clone has more than one count but fewer than ten. The chain links TRBV29-1 to TRBJ1-1, with D maybe TRBD1 (5 bases). Per the germline V gene, CDR1 is SQVTM and CDR2 is ANQGSEA. Trimming left V 3 bases short and J 2 bases short, with 10 bases between. The CDR3 has 13 amino acids. Here the CDR3 reads CSVDGRANTEAFF. Here the CDR3 DNA reads TGCAGCGTTGACGGCAGGGCTAACACTGAAGCTTTCTTT.

V and J are TRBV5-5 and TRBJ2-1, with D perhaps matching TRBD1 (6 bases). V was clipped by 4 bases and J by 2 bases, with 13 bases between them. This CDR3 is 15 amino acids long. CDR1 and CDR2 from the germline V gene are SGHKS and YYEKEE (reference sequence). The CDR3 here is CASSVGQGTYNEQFF. CDR3 nucleotides: TGTGCCAGCAGCGTGGGACAAGGCACCTACAATGAGCAGTTCTTC.